The 19 T cell receptor beta chains below all came from one sample that was sequenced in a study of blood T cells in healthy people across ages. Primers used in a second PCR of about 6 to 11 cycles were a sample-barcoded 5' primer and a J-beta primer mix. Each CDR3 protein gets one entry after TCRdb re-called the 5' RACE reads with MiXCR. The sample has some 640,000 distinct CDR3 sequences; under 30% are singletons. Material for sequencing was blood. These receptors came from a woman older than 75 in good health.

This clonotype was detected ten times or more. Just one base apart from a much larger clone, this may be a read error. The chain joins TRBV4-2 to TRBJ2-5, with 10 bases aligning to TRBD2. Germline CDR1 and CDR2: LGHNA and YNFKEQ. Unmatched junction bases numbered 15, after V lost 6 bases and J lost 11 bases. This CDR3 has 15 residues. The CDR3 loop reads CASRRSGGAADEQYF. The CDR3 DNA follows: TGTGCCAGCAGACGGAGCGGGGGGGCTGCCGATGAGCAGTACTTC.

This clonotype came up many times. The rearrangement uses TRBV5-1 and TRBJ2-1, with D tentatively TRBD1 or TRBD2 (5 bases each). Trimming took off 0 bases at V and 2 bases at J, with 12 bases between the two ends. The CDR3 runs 16 residues. From germline, CDR1 is SGHRS and CDR2 YFSETQ. The CDR3: CASSLGGDLAYNEQFF. The CDR3 region has the DNA TGCGCCAGCAGCTTGGGTGGGGACCTTGCCTACAATGAGCAGTTCTTC.

The genes are TRBV6-6 and TRBJ2-3; D gene unclear. The CDR3 contains 15 residues. The germline gives CDR1 MNHNY, CDR2 SVGAGI (reference sequence). Trimming removed 7 bases from V and 4 bases from J, with 18 bases in between. CDR3 coding DNA: TGTGCCAGCATTCTATCGGGTATAGGGCCAGATACGCAGTATTTT. It is translated as CASILSGIGPDTQYF.

This clonotype was detected a few times. J is TRBJ1-1 and V is TRBV3-1, with D tentatively TRBD1 (5 bases). Per germline, CDR1 LGHDT and CDR2 YNNKEL (reference sequence). This CDR3 comprises 15 residues. Between the trimmed V and J ends, which lost 4 bases and 0 bases, there was a span of 12 bases. DNA for the CDR3: TGTGCCAGCAGCCTAACAGACAGCATGAACACTGAAGCTTTCTTT. As protein: CASSLTDSMNTEAFF.

The J gene is TRBJ2-2, the V gene TRBV18; D unclear. Deletions cut 1 base from V and 6 bases from J, with 12 bases between. The CDR3 is 15 residues long. CDR1 and CDR2 from the germline V gene are KGHSH and LQKENI. CDR3 in DNA: TGTGCCAGCTCACCACGTACGTTGTCCGCCGGGGAGCTGTTTTTT. This gives the protein CASSPRTLSAGELFF.

This clonotype was counted ten times or more. This chain connects TRBV6-5 to TRBJ1-2; 7 bases map to TRBD1. CDR1 is MNHEY, CDR2 SVGAGI, per germline. The CDR3 sequence is 15 residues long. Trimming removed 2 bases from V and 7 bases from J; junction bases left unmatched: 10. DNA of the CDR3: TGTGCCAGCAGTTACGATTGGACAGGCTTGGCTGGCTACACCTTC. This gives the protein CASSYDWTGLAGYTF.

This clonotype was picked up many times. The chain is built from TRBV10-3 and TRBJ2-5; D uncertain. V was shortened by 6 bases and J by 0 bases, with 2 bases between the two germline ends. Per germline, CDR1 ENHRY and CDR2 SYGVKD. The CDR3 has 11 residues. The CDR3 nucleotides read TGTGCCATCAGAAACCAAGAGACCCAGTACTTC. Translation: CAIRNQETQYF.

As regards this clonotype: A much more abundant neighbour one base away suggests this may be a read error. This chain connects TRBV28 to TRBJ2-7, with D uncertain. Per germline, CDR1 MDHEN and CDR2 SYDVKM. CDR3 length: 13 amino acids. The CDR3 sequence is CAGSFLNIYEQYF. The CDR3 DNA follows: TGTGCCGGCAGTTTTCTAAATATCTACGAGCAGTACTTC.

The chain joins TRBV12-3 or TRBV12-4 to TRBJ2-7; TRBD1 aligns across 7 bases. V was clipped by 0 bases and J by 3 bases; unmatched bases: 11. The CDR3 contains 17 residues. As DNA, the CDR3 is TGTGCCAGCAGTTTAGCGAACATGGGGACAGCCTACTACGAGCAGTACTTC. Its translation is CASSLANMGTAYYEQYF.

This clonotype has a handful of counts. A much larger clone lies a single base off, so this may be a read error. The chain links TRBV12-3 or TRBV12-4 to TRBJ2-1; tentatively, D is TRBD2 (7 bases). V lost 6 bases and J 8 bases, leaving 20 bases between the germline ends. The CDR3 is 15 residues long. The CDR3 nucleotides are TGTGCCAGCAGCCCCTCTGAGGGAGGGGGGGATGAGCAGTTCTTC. It specifies CASSPSEGGGDEQFF.

The table lists this clonotype with many counts. The V call is TRBV20-1, the J call TRBJ2-3; 10 bases fit TRBD2. With 5 bases clipped from V and 1 base from J, the junction kept 9 bases outside the gene matches. The length of the CDR3 is 16 residues. Germline V lookup: CDR1 DFQATT, CDR2 SNEGSKA (reference sequence). The CDR3 region has the DNA TGCAGTGCTGTACAGCGGGGGGGACTCGGCACAGATACGCAGTATTTT. Its translation is CSAVQRGGLGTDTQYF.

About this clonotype: A much larger clone is a single base away; this may be a read error. This chain uses TRBV20-1 with TRBJ2-5, with 9 bases lining up with TRBD2. This CDR3 is built from 16 residues. Per the germline V gene, CDR1 is DFQATT and CDR2 is SNEGSKA (reference sequence). Germline trimming cut 1 base from V and 11 bases from J; bases unmatched to any gene: 17. CDR3: CSARAGTSSRLNEQYF. CDR3 DNA sequence: TGCAGTGCTAGAGCAGGGACTAGCTCGCGACTGAATGAGCAGTACTTC.

This clonotype was counted many times. The chain combines TRBV10-3 with TRBJ1-2, with D unresolved. The ends were cut back, 2 bases at V and 8 bases at J, with 6 bases in the middle. The CDR3 is 11 amino acids. CDR1 ENHRY and CDR2 SYGVKD come from the germline V gene. CDR3 sequence: CAISEDRGYTF. The CDR3 nucleotides read TGTGCCATCAGTGAGGACCGGGGCTACACCTTC.

This clonotype has at least ten counts. V usage is TRBV12-3 or TRBV12-4 and J usage is TRBJ1-1; no definite D call. The ends were cut back, 1 base at V and 4 bases at J, with 13 bases in the middle. CDR3 size: 15 residues. The CDR3 spells CASSLVGGLGTEAFF. The CDR3 region has the DNA TGTGCCAGCAGTTTAGTCGGAGGGCTGGGCACTGAAGCTTTCTTT.

Points on this clonotype: A much larger clone differs from this one at a single base, so this may be a read error. The chain couples TRBV20-1 to TRBJ2-1; D remains unclear. V lost 1 base to trimming and J lost 12 bases, with 13 bases between them. Germline V gene data show CDR1 as DFQATT and CDR2 as SNEGSKA (reference sequence). This CDR3 is 12 amino acids long. The CDR3 loop is CSARAGAGRQFF. The CDR3 DNA follows: TGCAGTGCTAGAGCAGGAGCAGGCAGGCAGTTCTTC.

This clonotype has at least ten counts. The rearrangement links TRBV4-3 to TRBJ1-6, with 11 bases lining up with TRBD1. This CDR3 is built from 16 residues. Looked up from germline, CDR1 is LGHNA and CDR2 is YSLEER. The ends lost 4 bases at V and 8 bases at J; junction bases unmatched: 7. CDR3 bases: TGCGCCAGCAGCCGATCCGGGACAGGGGGTGATTCACCCCTCCACTTT. This sequence encodes CASSRSGTGGDSPLHF.

The chain has TRBV14 and TRBJ2-7; D ambiguous. Trimming cost V 4 bases and J 2 bases, with 12 bases left between them. Germline V gene sequence: CDR1 SGHDN, CDR2 FVKESK. This CDR3 contains 14 residues. Written as DNA, the CDR3 is TGTGCCAGCAGCCGCGACCTTTATACCTACGAGCAGTACTTC. This gives the protein CASSRDLYTYEQYF.

The V gene is TRBV3-1, the J gene TRBJ1-2; tentatively, D is TRBD1 (6 bases). V was trimmed by 2 bases and J by 8 bases, leaving 15 bases between them. The CDR3 consists of 14 residues. Looked up from germline, CDR1 is LGHDT and CDR2 is YNNKEL (reference sequence). The CDR3: CASSQRQVSRGYTF. The CDR3 nucleotides are TGTGCCAGCAGCCAAAGACAGGTCTCTAGGGGCTACACCTTC.

There are a few counts of this clonotype. J is TRBJ1-1 and V is TRBV5-5; 10 bases are a match to TRBD1. CDR3 size: 16 residues. J lost 6 bases, V lost 5 bases, and 13 bases had no gene match. Per germline, CDR1 SGHKS and CDR2 YYEKEE (reference sequence). The CDR3 protein is CASRRGGGQGVAEAFF. In DNA form, the CDR3 reads TGTGCCAGCAGGAGGGGAGGTGGACAGGGGGTCGCTGAAGCTTTCTTT.